This T cell receptor (beta chain) was identified in a study of early T cells in non-severe SARS-CoV-2 infection (dated by TCRdb to 2020 to 2023). Concerning the study at large: Because TCR sequencing relied on bulk RNA taken from unsorted whole blood, pairing of alpha and beta chains was not possible.

This was a case-control study nested in a cohort of healthcare workers in London, UK, who had nasopharyngeal swab PCR tests and blood samples taken every week. Healthcare workers were enrolled in the week of the UK lockdown, from 23 to 31 March 2020, and were followed every week for up to roughly 15 weeks. Broad study findings and their caveats: Matching against VDJdb was skewed toward anti-spike CD8 responses, likely underestimated virus-specific expansions, and missed private and CD4 specificities.

This clonotype was found a few times. There is no known antigen for this receptor. Within one base of it there is no much larger clone, and no base qualities were kept. Trimming at the junction amounts to 3 bases on V and 6 bases on J, and the germline ends lie 12 bases apart. The CDR3 contains 13 residues, cysteine and phenylalanine counted. Just the 39-base CDR3 DNA is kept, in frame starting at base 1. CDR1 and CDR2, per the germline V gene (reference sequence), are MNHEY and SMNVEV. Library prep was done by 5' RACE. Sequencing used a NextSeq 500. In the TCR library protocol, unique molecular identifiers were attached to individual cDNA molecules to correct for PCR bias and sequencing error. TCR alpha and beta chains were both sequenced, and the abundances of alpha and beta sequences in each sample were closely correlated with each other. From the authors' description of their analysis: Decombinator V4 was used to annotate TCR sequences for V gene, J gene and CDR3. Expanded TCRs were defined as changing significantly between any two time points under a Poisson model with p below 0.0001. TCR abundances were normalised to the total number of TCRs sequenced per sample and were expressed as counts per million. TRAV1-2 paired with TRAJ12, TRAJ20 or TRAJ33 defined MAIT TCRs, while TRAV10 paired with TRAJ18 defined iNKT TCRs. A search of VDJdb, accessed on 1 November 2021, was run for TCRs annotated to CMV, EBV and SARS-CoV-2, with TCRs annotated for multiple antigens excluded. TCRdb reprocessing: public reads trimmed at Q25 with fastp, clones called with MiXCR, in-frame beta chains kept. Records with the same CDR3 protein are collapsed into one entry carrying the most frequent genes and DNA. Clone size and V and J calls follow TCRdb, not the original study. This sample comprises tens of thousands of distinct CDR3 sequences, 12% of them detected only once. Under 8% of the sample is in the top ten clones.

Sequenced input: whole blood. The rearrangement combines TRBV27 with TRBJ2-7; TRBD2 is a possible D gene, resting on 5 matching bases. This receptor was identified in an adult who was a healthcare worker with PCR-confirmed SARS-CoV-2 infection or an uninfected control (not recorded which). The CDR3 protein sequence reads: CASSFRRVAEQYF. The DNA sequence is given as TGTGCCAGCAGTTTTCGGCGGGTCGCCGAGCAGTACTTC.